The 8 T cell receptor beta chains listed next were all sequenced from one sample in a study of technical replicates of blood from several donors. TCRdb's copy holds only in-frame clones and misses some; the assay was immunoSEQ multiplex PCR. The sample has approximately 73,000 clones; 93% are singletons. Sequenced: T cells isolated from PBMCs. The receptor set was obtained from a human donor in good health.

As DNA, the CDR3 is TGTGCCAGCAGTGAGAGGCTGAACACTGAAGCTTTCTTT. This gives the protein CASSERLNTEAFF. The chain is built from TRBV6-4 and TRBJ1-1; D gene ambiguous. V was trimmed by 3 bases and J by 0 bases, leaving 5 bases between them. The CDR3 length is 13 residues. CDR1 is MRHNA and CDR2 is SNTAGT in the germline V gene.

The chain combines TRBV9 with TRBJ2-2; D is unclear. In germline, CDR1 is SGDLS, CDR2 YYNGEE. The CDR3 spans 15 residues. V dropped 4 bases and J dropped 1 base, with 11 bases sitting between them. The CDR3 is CASSLLGWNTGELFF. CDR3 bases: TGTGCCAGCAGCCTGTTGGGCTGGAACACCGGGGAGCTGTTTTTT.

A single count supports this clone. The rearrangement joins TRBV30 to TRBJ2-7; D is unresolved. CDR1 and CDR2 (germline): GTSNPN, SVGIG (reference sequence). Trimming removed 0 bases at V and 3 bases at J, with 6 bases between. The CDR3 is made up of 12 amino acids. The CDR3 DNA is TGTGCCTGGAGTGTACTACGCTACGAGCAGTACTTC. It translates to CAWSVLRYEQYF.

The CDR3 nucleotides read TGTGCCTGGAGTAAGGGGGCGCGAGAGCAGTACTTC. Translation gives CAWSKGAREQYF. The V and J genes are TRBV30 and TRBJ2-7, with TRBD1 matching 7 bases. The germline CDR1 and CDR2 sequences are GTSNPN and SVGIG (reference sequence). The CDR3 is 12 residues long. The junction had 5 bases not matched to a gene; V was cut back by 2 bases and J by 7 bases.

CDR3 sequence (DNA): TGCGCCAGCAGCCAGGGACAGGGTATCACCGGGGAGCTGTTTTTT. Protein: CASSQGQGITGELFF. This chain joins TRBV4-1 and TRBJ2-2, with 9 bases identical to TRBD1. This CDR3 is 15 amino acids long. J gave up 4 bases and V 3 bases, and 3 bases lay outside the gene matches. CDR1 is MGHRA, CDR2 YSYEKL, per germline.

The chain links TRBV29-1 to TRBJ1-1; 8 bases are shared with TRBD1. Germline CDR1 is SQVTM and CDR2 is ANQGSEA. The CDR3 spans 13 residues. The V segment lost 3 bases and the J segment 6 bases; nucleotides outside the gene matches: 6. The CDR3 loop is CSVDGQGVAEAFF. Written as DNA, the CDR3 is TGCAGCGTTGATGGACAGGGTGTCGCTGAAGCTTTCTTT.

The rearrangement links TRBV10-1 to TRBJ1-1; TRBD1 agrees at 7 bases. The V gene end was trimmed by 9 bases and the J gene end by 1 base; junction bases not matched to a gene: 2. The CDR3 spans 12 residues. Germline V gives CDR1 WNHNN, CDR2 SYGVQD (reference sequence). Here the CDR3 DNA reads TGCGCCAGGCAGGGGGGGAACACTGAAGCTTTCTTT. This translates into CARQGGNTEAFF.

This rearrangement joins TRBV2 to TRBJ1-2; D might be TRBD1 (5 bases). Germline V CDR1 and CDR2: SNHLY, FYNNEI. This CDR3 is built from 12 residues. V lost 7 bases to trimming and J lost 7 bases, with 13 bases between them. CDR3 coding DNA: TGTGCCAGCACCCGGGGGTCTCTTGGCTACACCTTC. Translated, it gives CASTRGSLGYTF.